Below, one T cell receptor (beta chain) is given with its context. Its antigen is unknown. TCRdb ran MiXCR on the reads and lists one entry per CDR3 protein. Found here are some 920,000 distinct CDR3 sequences, roughly 30% of them singletons; the top ten hold around 15%. The CDR3 is 17 amino acids. Germline V lookup: CDR1 SEHNR, CDR2 FQNEAQ (reference sequence). With V trimmed by 5 bases and J by 6 bases, 9 bases remained unmatched. This entry is derived from a study of T cell repertoires in cytomegalovirus infection. Study-level points and caveats: The response measured ex vivo was dominated by TCR beta clonotypes (HLA-C-restricted and CMV-specific). Cumulative public TCR beta family frequency identified carriers of CMV plus the relevant HLA.

This TCR was recovered from a human donor in good health (CMV status not recorded). Some clones in this sample may be carry-over from other donors' samples. Sample: cultured CD8+ T cells from PBMCs, taken from culture after CMV antigen stimulation. The rearrangement joins TRBV7-9 to TRBJ2-1; TRBD2 aligns across 14 bases. The CDR3, as DNA: TGTGCCAGCAGCCCACGACTAGCGGGGGGGCCCGGCAATGAGCAGTTCTTC. Translation: CASSPRLAGGPGNEQFF.